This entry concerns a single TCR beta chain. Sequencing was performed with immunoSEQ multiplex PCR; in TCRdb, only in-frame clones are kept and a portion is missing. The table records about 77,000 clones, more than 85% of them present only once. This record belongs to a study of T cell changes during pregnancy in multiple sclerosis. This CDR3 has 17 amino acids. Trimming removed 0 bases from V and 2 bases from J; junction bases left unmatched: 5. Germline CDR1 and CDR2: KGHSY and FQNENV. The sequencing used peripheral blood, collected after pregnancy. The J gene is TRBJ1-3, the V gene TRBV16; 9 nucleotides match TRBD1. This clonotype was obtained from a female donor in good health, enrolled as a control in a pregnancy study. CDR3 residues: CASSQSLGQGPGNTIYF. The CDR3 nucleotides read TGTGCCAGCAGCCAATCCCTGGGACAGGGACCTGGAAACACCATATATTTT.